The next 32 T cell receptor beta chains were all read from a single sample in a study of CD8 T cells in ankylosing spondylitis. TCRdb re-called the 5' RACE reads with MiXCR, one entry per CDR3 protein. Of a few hundred thousand distinct CDR3 sequences listed, roughly 25% are singletons. Sequencing input: blood, either unsorted or a sorted T cell fraction (not recorded which). These receptors were collected from a male donor with ankylosing spondylitis or in good health (not recorded which).

This clonotype was detected many times. The gene calls are TRBV12-3 or TRBV12-4 and TRBJ2-3; D is perhaps TRBD2 (6 bases). V was cut by 7 bases and J by 4 bases, with 15 bases left in between. The CDR3 spans 14 residues. The CDR3 DNA follows: TGTGCCAGCATTGGGTGGGGGGATGCAGATACGCAGTATTTT. Translation: CASIGWGDADTQYF.

This clonotype showed up just a few times. This sequence joins TRBV12-3 or TRBV12-4 and TRBJ2-7; 10 bases are a match to TRBD2. This CDR3 has 17 residues. J gave up 3 bases and V 6 bases, and 14 bases lay outside the gene matches. This CDR3 is CASRGRIAGGTDYEQYF. Here the CDR3 DNA reads TGTGCCAGCAGGGGTCGGATAGCGGGGGGAACAGACTACGAGCAGTACTTC.

V usage is TRBV5-1 and J usage is TRBJ2-3; D possibly corresponds to TRBD2 (7 bases). CDR1 is SGHRS and CDR2 is YFSETQ in the germline V gene. Trimming cost V 6 bases and J 4 bases, with 18 bases left between them. The CDR3 runs 15 residues. The CDR3 reads CASTGGAEAADTQYF. In DNA, the CDR3 is TGCGCCAGCACTGGGGGGGCCGAGGCGGCAGATACGCAGTATTTT.

This clonotype has more than one count but fewer than ten. V is TRBV10-3 and J is TRBJ2-5; the match to TRBD2 covers 8 bases. V lost 11 bases to trimming and J lost 2 bases; unmatched junction nucleotides: 10. Germline CDR1 is ENHRY and CDR2 is SYGVKD. The CDR3 is made up of 14 amino acids. The CDR3 spells CAAGTSGKQETQYF. Written as DNA, the CDR3 is TGTGCCGCGGGCACTAGCGGCAAGCAAGAGACCCAGTACTTC.

This clonotype was seen a few times. This chain links TRBV20-1 with TRBJ2-6; 7 bases map to TRBD1. The CDR3 is 15 residues long. Looked up from germline, CDR1 is DFQATT and CDR2 is SNEGSKA (reference sequence). V dropped 4 bases and J dropped 0; count of bases not matched to a gene: 3. CDR3 coding DNA: TGCAGTGCTAAACAGGGGAGCTCTGGGGCCAACGTCCTGACTTTC. As protein: CSAKQGSSGANVLTF.

This clonotype occurred many times. Written as DNA, the CDR3 is TGCAGTGCTAGAGATGGGCAGGAGCCATCGTACGAGCAGTACTTC. Its protein product is CSARDGQEPSYEQYF. V is TRBV20-1 and J is TRBJ2-7; no clear D gene. This CDR3 spans 15 amino acids. Germline V gene sequence: CDR1 DFQATT, CDR2 SNEGSKA (reference sequence). V was clipped by 0 bases and J by 4 bases, with 16 bases between them.

In this sample, this clonotype turned up many times. The chain carries TRBV29-1 and TRBJ1-2; D may be TRBD1 (5 bases). The CDR3 spans 16 residues. Germline CDR1 is SQVTM and CDR2 is ANQGSEA. Trimming shortened V by 4 bases and J by 4 bases, and 22 bases separated the two germline ends. CDR3 amino acids: CSVGGWGIYDGYGYTF. The CDR3 bases are TGCAGCGTTGGGGGGTGGGGAATTTACGACGGCTATGGCTACACCTTC.

The chain carries TRBV20-1 and TRBJ2-5, with 8 bases that match TRBD2. Losses at the gene ends were 1 base for V and 4 bases for J; bases not matched to a gene: 14. Germline CDR1 DFQATT, CDR2 SNEGSKA (reference sequence). This CDR3 is built from 17 residues. The CDR3 nucleotides read TGCAGTGCTAGAGGGGAGCGGGGGCCCCGGCAGCGAGAGACCCAGTACTTC. It encodes CSARGERGPRQRETQYF.

This clonotype was seen a handful of times. The chain has TRBV20-1 and TRBJ2-2; TRBD1 matches 9 bases. Germline values: CDR1 DFQATT, CDR2 SNEGSKA (reference sequence). This CDR3 contains 15 residues. Trimming took 3 bases from V and 6 from J; bases not matched to a gene: 8. This CDR3 reads CSASPQTGGPGELFF. CDR3 sequence (DNA): TGCAGTGCTAGTCCCCAGACAGGGGGTCCCGGGGAGCTGTTTTTT.

This clonotype was seen many times. V is TRBV12-3 or TRBV12-4 and J is TRBJ2-1, with D perhaps assigned TRBD1 or TRBD2 (5 bases each). The CDR3 extends over 15 amino acids. V dropped 6 bases and J dropped 6 bases, with 18 bases sitting between them. CDR3 in amino acids: CASSPRGPRVNEQFF. CDR3 nucleotides: TGTGCCAGCAGCCCGAGGGGACCTCGGGTCAATGAGCAGTTCTTC.

There are many counts of this clonotype. V and J are TRBV7-9 and TRBJ1-6, with a possible D match to TRBD1 (5 bases). Per the germline V gene, CDR1 is SEHNR and CDR2 is FQNEAQ (reference sequence). Trimming stripped 5 bases from V and 8 bases from J, with 10 bases between. The CDR3 contains 13 residues. CDR3 region: CASSQGEDSPLHF. The CDR3 DNA sequence: TGTGCCAGCAGCCAGGGAGAAGATTCACCCCTCCACTTT.

At least ten counts were recorded for this clonotype. The chain uses TRBV12-3 or TRBV12-4 and TRBJ2-3; D ambiguous. Trimming left V 6 bases short and J 2 bases short, with 15 bases between. The length of the CDR3 is 15 residues. CDR3 DNA sequence: TGTGCCAGCAGCCTAAGTCGTGTCCCCACAGATACGCAGTATTTT. Its protein product is CASSLSRVPTDTQYF.

On this clonotype: It may be a read error: a sequence one base away is much more abundant. The chain uses TRBV20-1 and TRBJ2-3; no definite D call. There are 17 residues in the CDR3. V was shortened by 2 bases and J by 5 bases, with 23 bases between the two germline ends. Germline V gene lookup returns CDR1 DFQATT and CDR2 SNEGSKA (reference sequence). CDR3 amino acids: CSARFVSWGSRGDTQYF. CDR3 bases: TGCAGTGCTAGATTCGTAAGCTGGGGTTCACGAGGAGATACGCAGTATTTT.

The genes are TRBV10-3 and TRBJ1-5; D perhaps matches TRBD1 (5 bases). CDR1 is ENHRY, CDR2 SYGVKD, per germline. V was pared by 3 bases and J by 3 bases, with 9 bases between. This CDR3 region has 14 residues. CDR3 DNA: TGTGCCATCAGTGAATTGGGGGTCAATCAGCCCCAGCATTTT. This sequence encodes CAISELGVNQPQHF.

The V call is TRBV3-1, the J call TRBJ2-5, with 9 nucleotides matching TRBD2. Per germline, CDR1 LGHDT and CDR2 YNNKEL (reference sequence). CDR3 size: 16 residues. J gave up 5 bases and V 0 bases, and 7 bases lay outside the gene matches. CDR3 protein: CASSQDAGGLGETQYF. Written as DNA, the CDR3 is TGTGCCAGCAGCCAAGACGCGGGGGGGCTCGGGGAGACCCAGTACTTC.

This clonotype has ten or more counts. This chain joins TRBV12-3 or TRBV12-4 and TRBJ1-5, with no clear D. Trimming took 3 bases from V and 7 from J, leaving 4 bases between them. The CDR3 has 11 amino acids. The CDR3 sequence: CASSFGQPQHF. Here the CDR3 DNA reads TGTGCCAGCAGTTTTGGGCAGCCCCAGCATTTT.

The count of this clonotype is one. The chain recombines TRBV11-1 with TRBJ1-1; no firm D call. The CDR3 runs 13 residues. Germline lookup yields CDR1 SGHAT and CDR2 FQDESV (reference sequence). V was shortened by 3 bases and J by 11 bases, with 16 bases between the two germline ends. The CDR3 sequence: CASSFTSLADAFF. DNA for the CDR3: TGTGCCAGCAGCTTTACGTCGTTAGCGGATGCTTTCTTT.

This clonotype was recorded at least ten times. The chain has TRBV2 and TRBJ2-7; the D gene is possibly TRBD2 (5 bases). The CDR3 extends over 12 amino acids. Trimming shortened V by 7 bases and J by 2 bases, and 9 bases separated the two germline ends. In germline, CDR1 is SNHLY, CDR2 FYNNEI. The CDR3 loop is CASKRSTYEQYF. The CDR3 nucleotides are TGTGCCAGCAAGCGGAGTACCTACGAGCAGTACTTC.

This clonotype was detected a few times. The V gene is TRBV29-1, the J gene TRBJ2-5; tentatively, D is TRBD1 (6 bases). Germline CDR1 SQVTM, CDR2 ANQGSEA. This CDR3 spans 16 amino acids. The V gene lost 6 bases and the J gene lost 1 base, with 21 bases spanning the gap. The CDR3 protein is CSVSLQGPPSQETQYF. The CDR3 DNA is TGCAGCGTCAGCTTACAGGGCCCTCCGAGCCAAGAGACCCAGTACTTC.

The sample holds many counts of this clonotype. The rearrangement links TRBV28 to TRBJ2-2; 8 positions match TRBD2. The CDR3 runs 13 residues. Losses at the gene ends were 11 bases for V and 5 bases for J; bases not matched to a gene: 7. Germline CDR1 and CDR2: MDHEN and SYDVKM. CDR3 sequence: CAAHGRGTGELFF. DNA for the CDR3: TGTGCCGCACACGGGAGGGGTACCGGGGAGCTGTTTTTT.

This clonotype was found many times. The V call is TRBV6-6, the J call TRBJ2-1; D may be TRBD2 (6 bases). V was pared by 1 base and J by 8 bases, with 9 bases between. CDR1 and CDR2 (germline): MNHNY, SVGAGI (reference sequence). CDR3 size: 13 residues. The DNA for the CDR3 is TGTGCCAGCAGTTACTGGGCTAGCGATGAGCAGTTCTTC. The encoded protein is CASSYWASDEQFF.

The chain carries TRBV6-5 and TRBJ2-2, with 9 bases aligning to TRBD1. CDR1 and CDR2 (germline): MNHEY, SVGAGI. V was clipped by 6 bases and J by 4 bases; unmatched bases: 6. This CDR3 region has 15 residues. CDR3 sequence (DNA): TGTGCCAGCAGGTCGACAGGGGGAATCACCGGGGAGCTGTTTTTT. It specifies CASRSTGGITGELFF.

There are many counts of this clonotype. The chain carries TRBV12-3 or TRBV12-4 and TRBJ2-1, with 8 bases fitting TRBD2. J gave up 6 bases and V 7 bases, and 8 bases lay outside the gene matches. CDR3 length: 14 residues. This CDR3 is CASNSGRGGNEQFF. In nucleotides, the CDR3 is TGTGCCAGCAATAGCGGACGGGGGGGCAATGAGCAGTTCTTC.

This clonotype was seen repeatedly, ten times or more. The gene calls are TRBV7-8 and TRBJ2-7; D may correspond to TRBD1 or TRBD2 (5 bases each). V shed 4 bases and J shed 0 bases, with 16 bases lying between them. In germline, CDR1 is SGHVS, CDR2 FQNEAQ. The length of the CDR3 is 16 residues. DNA of the CDR3: TGTGCCAGCAGCTCCCTTTTCGGGGCGAGCTCCTACGAGCAGTACTTC. Translated: CASSSLFGASSYEQYF.

At least ten counts were recorded for this clonotype. The chain carries TRBV11-2 and TRBJ1-2; D unresolved. This CDR3 is built from 18 residues. Germline CDR1 is SGHAT and CDR2 is FQNNGV. The ends were cut back, 4 bases at V and 3 bases at J, with 24 bases in the middle. The CDR3 DNA reads TGTGCCAGCAGCTACGGCTTTAGCGACTCTGGGTGGGACTATGGCTACACCTTC. Protein: CASSYGFSDSGWDYGYTF.

This clonotype was seen many times. The CDR3: CASSLGTSPNEQFF. DNA of the CDR3: TGTGCCAGCAGCTTAGGGACTAGCCCCAATGAGCAGTTCTTC. The J gene is TRBJ2-1, the V gene TRBV7-2, with TRBD2 matching over 8 bases. CDR3 length: 14 amino acids. The junction had 2 bases not matched to a gene; V was cut back by 1 base and J by 6 bases. Per the germline V gene, CDR1 is SGHTA and CDR2 is FQGNSA. Based on the CDR3 plus reference TRBV7-2 and TRBJ2-1, the full variable domain is GAGVSQSPSNKVTEKGKDVELRCDPISGHTALYWYRQSLGQGLEFLIYFQGNSAPDKSGLPSDRFSAERTGGSVSTLTIQRTQQEDSAVYLCASSLGTSPNEQFFGPGTRLTVL.

This clonotype turned up a few times. V is TRBV20-1 and J is TRBJ2-1; 8 nucleotides align to TRBD2. The junction had 10 bases not matched to a gene; V was cut back by 4 bases and J by 2 bases. This CDR3 contains 16 residues. Germline values: CDR1 DFQATT, CDR2 SNEGSKA (reference sequence). The CDR3 sequence: CSAIGGGATTYNEQFF. In DNA, the CDR3 is TGCAGTGCTATCGGGGGGGGGGCTACAACCTACAATGAGCAGTTCTTC.

This clonotype has only a few counts. V and J are TRBV20-1 and TRBJ2-2; D perhaps matches TRBD1 (5 bases). Per germline, CDR1 DFQATT and CDR2 SNEGSKA (reference sequence). CDR3 length equals 14 residues. Trimming removed 2 bases from V and 2 bases from J, with 9 bases in between. The CDR3 nucleotides are TGCAGTGCTAGACAGGGCCCCAACACCGGGGAGCTGTTTTTT. Encoded protein: CSARQGPNTGELFF.

This chain uses TRBV27 with TRBJ2-7, with a possible D match to TRBD2 (5 bases). Germline V lookup: CDR1 MNHEY, CDR2 SMNVEV (reference sequence). Trimming shortened V by 3 bases and J by 2 bases, and 17 bases separated the two germline ends. The CDR3 covers 16 residues. CDR3 in DNA: TGTGCCAGCAGTTTGGAAGGTGGAGGCGTCGCCTACGAGCAGTACTTC. It translates to CASSLEGGGVAYEQYF.

This clonotype has just a few counts. The chain recombines TRBV28 with TRBJ2-7, with 7 bases that match TRBD1. The CDR3 extends over 14 amino acids. Trimming cost V 6 bases and J 3 bases; bases outside gene matches: 8. Germline V gives CDR1 MDHEN, CDR2 SYDVKM. Here the CDR3 DNA reads TGTGCCAGCAGAGAGGGGGCGAACCTCTACGAGCAGTACTTC. This encodes CASREGANLYEQYF.

The chain recombines TRBV10-3 with TRBJ1-2; D possibly corresponds to TRBD1 (5 bases). The CDR3 consists of 14 residues. The V end was cut by 0 bases, the J end by 4 bases, with 9 bases between. The germline gives CDR1 ENHRY, CDR2 SYGVKD. The CDR3 sequence: CAISESQGGYGYTF. DNA for the CDR3: TGTGCCATCAGTGAGTCGCAGGGTGGCTATGGCTACACCTTC.

This clonotype was detected ten times or more. The chain is built from TRBV6-5 and TRBJ1-2; maybe TRBD1 (5 bases). The germline gives CDR1 MNHEY, CDR2 SVGAGI. The CDR3 covers 11 residues. The ends were cut back, 7 bases at V and 7 bases at J, with 10 bases in the middle. The DNA for the CDR3 is TGTGCCAGCATGGGGCAGACTGGCTACACCTTC. It specifies CASMGQTGYTF.